This TCR beta chain stems from a study of Ad26.COV2.S vaccination and SARS-CoV-2 variants. This CDR3 is 15 amino acids long. Germline CDR1 is MNHEY and CDR2 is SVGAGI. The V segment lost 4 bases and the J segment 5 bases; nucleotides outside the gene matches: 5. Documented treatment: about 20 received Ad26.COV2.S at low or high dose, single or two shots; about 5 received placebo; per-sample allocation not given. Day 63 after the first vaccine or placebo injection was the time point for sampling. TCRdb keeps only in-frame clones here, not all; method: immunoSEQ multiplex PCR. The sample holds 300,000 to 350,000 clones, 85% seen once.

This receptor was identified in a person aged 18 to 59 who received the Ad26.COV2.S COVID-19 vaccine or a placebo. This rearrangement joins TRBV6-5 to TRBJ2-2; 9 positions match TRBD2. The material sequenced was peripheral blood, taken in a trial of Ad26.COV2.S vaccine versus placebo. The CDR3 sequence: CASSFLTSGTGELFF. The CDR3 DNA follows: TGTGCCAGCAGTTTCCTGACTAGCGGAACCGGGGAGCTGTTTTTT.